Shown below are 5 T cell receptor beta chains from a single sample sequenced in a study of human T cells and chemical hapten exposure. Time point in this sample: pre-sensitization, week 0. As to treatment: therapeutic diphenylcyclopropenone sensitization with weekly scalp DPC. From whole blood left unfractionated, total RNA was extracted. MiXCR, run by TCRdb on the RACE reads, gives a single entry per CDR3 protein. The sample lists about 34,000 distinct CDR3 sequences; 9% to 12% were seen once. The specimen was whole blood, collected in connection with sensitization to the hapten diphenylcyclopropenone (DPC). All receptors come from a man aged 50 to 59 with alopecia areata. Some clones in this sample may be carry-over from other donors' samples.

This clonotype showed up many times. The chain recombines TRBV20-1 with TRBJ1-4; D might be TRBD1 (5 bases). Trimming removed 5 bases from V and 8 bases from J, with 15 bases in between. Germline V gene data show CDR1 as DFQATT and CDR2 as SNEGSKA (reference sequence). The CDR3 contains 13 residues. The CDR3 region has the DNA TGCAGTGCTGACGGGGGTAGTGGCGAAAAACTGTTTTTT. Protein product: CSADGGSGEKLFF.

The chain links TRBV20-1 to TRBJ2-7; no clear D gene. Trimming shortened V by 4 bases and J by 3 bases, and 13 bases separated the two germline ends. Per the germline V gene, CDR1 is DFQATT and CDR2 is SNEGSKA (reference sequence). This CDR3 is 13 amino acids long. The CDR3, as DNA: TGCAGTGCTAACCCCATGACCAACTACGAGCAGTACTTC. Translation gives CSANPMTNYEQYF.

This clonotype occurred many times. The chain uses TRBV6-2 or TRBV6-3 and TRBJ1-2, with unresolved D. Germline V CDR1 and CDR2: MNHEY, SVGEGT. The CDR3 is 13 amino acids. Trimming stripped 8 bases from V and 7 bases from J, with 17 bases between. The CDR3 DNA is TGTGCCAGCTTCGCGGACGGAGATTTTGGCTACACCTTC. This translates into CASFADGDFGYTF.

There are a few counts of this clonotype. The chain has TRBV28 and TRBJ2-3; 9 bases are shared with TRBD1. The CDR3 contains 13 residues. Trimming at V came to 5 bases and at J to 6 bases, leaving 3 bases not matched to a gene. The germline CDR1 and CDR2 sequences are MDHEN and SYDVKM. In nucleotides, the CDR3 is TGTGCCAGCAGTACAGGGGGCTCGGATACGCAGTATTTT. Translation gives CASSTGGSDTQYF. The full variable domain, its missing parts supplied by reference TRBV28 and TRBJ2-3, is DVKVTQSSRYLVKRTGEKVFLECVQDMDHENMFWYRQDPGLGLRLIYFSYDVKMKEKGDIPEGYSVSREKKERFSLILESASTNQTSMYLCASSTGGSDTQYFGPGTRLTVL.

V and J are TRBV4-1 and TRBJ2-7, with TRBD2 matching over 7 bases. In germline, CDR1 is MGHRA, CDR2 YSYEKL. V lost 0 bases, J lost 9 bases, and 5 bases stayed unmatched. The CDR3 spans 13 residues. The CDR3 loop is CASSQEMGRGQYF. The CDR3 DNA sequence: TGCGCCAGCAGCCAAGAAATGGGGAGGGGGCAGTACTTC.